A single sample gave rise to the 16 T cell receptor beta chains below, sequenced in a study of blood T cell dynamics during melanoma immunotherapy. Sequenced by immunoSEQ multiplex PCR; TCRdb stores in-frame clones only, minus some. The sample has around 4,300 clones, around 96% seen once; the top ten hold roughly 1.2%. Indicated time point: pre-treatment baseline. The sequencing here drew on effector memory CD8+ T cells from blood, taken from a patient treated with checkpoint blockade. These receptors originate from a human donor with melanoma.

The rearrangement uses TRBV27 and TRBJ2-5; no clear D. Trimming removed 5 bases at V and 9 bases at J, with 13 bases between. CDR1 and CDR2 from the germline V gene are MNHEY and SMNVEV (reference sequence). The length of the CDR3 is 12 residues. CDR3 coding DNA: TGTGCCAGCAGTGCGGACGCCGTGGCCCAGTACTTC. Translated: CASSADAVAQYF.

This chain uses TRBV6-5 with TRBJ1-5, with D maybe TRBD1 (5 bases). Trimming removed 5 bases from V and 1 base from J, with 12 bases in between. The CDR3 spans 15 residues. Germline V CDR1 and CDR2: MNHEY, SVGAGI. The CDR3 DNA is TGTGCCAGCAGTGCGGACAATGACAGCAATCAGCCCCAGCATTTT. The encoded protein is CASSADNDSNQPQHF.

Written as DNA, the CDR3 is TGTGCCAGCAGCTTAAAAGCAGGCACTTACTACGAGCAGTACTTC. Translation: CASSLKAGTYYEQYF. The chain uses TRBV7-8 and TRBJ2-7; D gene ambiguous. The V gene's germline CDR1 is SGHVS and CDR2 FQNEAQ. The CDR3 loop spans 15 amino acids. Trimming shortened V by 2 bases and J by 3 bases, and 14 bases separated the two germline ends.

This clone is a singleton in its sample. The V gene is TRBV7-6, the J gene TRBJ2-6; D might be TRBD1 (5 bases). The ends were cut back, 10 bases at V and 0 bases at J, with 13 bases in the middle. Germline CDR1 is SGHVS and CDR2 is FNYEAQ. The CDR3 runs 15 residues. The DNA for the CDR3 is TGTGCCATTCGACAGACAGACTCTGGGGCCAACGTCCTGACTTTC. It encodes CAIRQTDSGANVLTF.

The rearrangement links TRBV9 to TRBJ2-7; no reliable D call. Trimming pared 4 bases from V and 4 bases from J, leaving 9 bases between. This CDR3 spans 12 amino acids. In germline, CDR1 is SGDLS, CDR2 YYNGEE. CDR3 in amino acids: CASSTPSYEQYF. The CDR3 DNA sequence: TGTGCCAGCAGCACCCCAAGTTACGAGCAGTACTTC.

The gene calls are TRBV6-6 and TRBJ1-1; 7 bases agree with TRBD1. The CDR3 has 11 amino acids. Per the germline V gene, CDR1 is MNHNY and CDR2 is SVGAGI (reference sequence). Trimming at V came to 6 bases and at J to 5 bases, leaving 0 bases not matched to a gene. CDR3 nucleotides: TGTGCCAGCAGACAGGGGACTGAAGCTTTCTTT. Translation gives CASRQGTEAFF.

The chain combines TRBV25-1 with TRBJ1-3, with D unresolved. Germline V gene lookup returns CDR1 MGHDK and CDR2 SYGVNS. The CDR3 consists of 14 residues. V was trimmed by 3 bases and J by 4 bases, leaving 10 bases between them. DNA of the CDR3: TGTGCCAGCAGTGATCCTACGCGGGGAAACACCATATATTTT. It encodes CASSDPTRGNTIYF.

V and J are TRBV9 and TRBJ2-2, with D perhaps matching TRBD2 (5 bases). Looked up from germline, CDR1 is SGDLS and CDR2 is YYNGEE. V was clipped by 4 bases and J by 3 bases, with 10 bases between them. The CDR3 spans 14 residues. The CDR3 DNA follows: TGTGCCAGCAGCTTCCCCGGGGACACCGGGGAGCTGTTTTTT. It yields the protein CASSFPGDTGELFF.

The V and J genes are TRBV19 and TRBJ2-1; D possibly corresponds to TRBD2 (5 bases). V lost 3 bases, J lost 9 bases, and 12 bases lay in between. Germline assignment: CDR1 LNHDA and CDR2 SQIVND (reference sequence). The CDR3 has 13 residues. CDR3 bases: TGTGCCAGTAGTATTGGTGGGAGCACTGAGCAGTTCTTC. Translation: CASSIGGSTEQFF.

The chain couples TRBV9 to TRBJ2-5; 9 nucleotides match TRBD1. This CDR3 region has 15 residues. Germline CDR1 reads SGDLS; CDR2 reads YYNGEE. V lost 3 bases to trimming and J lost 4 bases; unmatched junction nucleotides: 7. CDR3 coding DNA: TGTGCCAGCAGCGGCTGGGACAGGGCGGGAGAGACCCAGTACTTC. It specifies CASSGWDRAGETQYF.

The V call is TRBV2, the J call TRBJ1-6, with D maybe TRBD1 (6 bases). CDR1 SNHLY and CDR2 FYNNEI come from the germline V gene. CDR3 length: 17 amino acids. The ends were cut back, 5 bases at V and 4 bases at J, with 18 bases in the middle. The CDR3 here is CASSSWPFGQYNSPLHF. CDR3 nucleotide sequence: TGTGCCAGCAGTTCTTGGCCCTTCGGACAGTATAATTCACCCCTCCACTTT.

The chain joins TRBV19 to TRBJ2-3; either TRBD1 or TRBD2 may fit D (5 bases each). Trimming removed 4 bases at V and 6 bases at J, with 14 bases between. In germline, CDR1 is LNHDA, CDR2 SQIVND (reference sequence). The CDR3 is 14 amino acids. CDR3 amino acids: CASSRPRRDDTQYF. Written as DNA, the CDR3 is TGTGCCAGTAGTAGGCCCCGCAGGGACGATACGCAGTATTTT.

V is TRBV28 and J is TRBJ2-3; the match to TRBD2 covers 15 bases. In germline, CDR1 is MDHEN, CDR2 SYDVKM. The CDR3 has 20 amino acids. J was trimmed by 1 base and V by 3 bases; bases with no gene match: 11. The CDR3 here is CASSFPRTSGRAGGTDTQYF. CDR3 nucleotides: TGTGCCAGCAGTTTCCCCCGGACTAGCGGGAGGGCCGGGGGCACAGATACGCAGTATTTT.

The chain combines TRBV27 with TRBJ2-6, with TRBD2 identical over 7 bases. After removal of 0 bases from V and 2 bases from J, the junction contained 7 bases not matched to a gene. CDR1 is MNHEY, CDR2 SMNVEV, per germline (reference sequence). This CDR3 contains 18 residues. Written as DNA, the CDR3 is TGTGCCAGCAGTTTATCGGGGGGGAGGAAGGCTGGGGCCAACGTCCTGACTTTC. Translated: CASSLSGGRKAGANVLTF.

The chain couples TRBV27 to TRBJ2-7; 7 nucleotides agree with TRBD2. This CDR3 comprises 14 residues. Germline values: CDR1 MNHEY, CDR2 SMNVEV (reference sequence). Trimming at V came to 2 bases and at J to 3 bases, leaving 4 bases not matched to a gene. The DNA of the CDR3 is TGTGCCAGCAGTTTAGCGGGAGCGGACTACGAGCAGTACTTC. As protein: CASSLAGADYEQYF.

This chain joins TRBV14 and TRBJ2-1; no firm D call. V was shortened by 5 bases and J by 1 base, with 15 bases between the two germline ends. The CDR3 totals 16 residues. Germline-derived CDR1 and CDR2 are SGHDN and FVKESK. CDR3 DNA: TGTGCCAGCAGCTTTCGAGCAGGCCCGTCCTACAATGAGCAGTTCTTC. Translated, it gives CASSFRAGPSYNEQFF.